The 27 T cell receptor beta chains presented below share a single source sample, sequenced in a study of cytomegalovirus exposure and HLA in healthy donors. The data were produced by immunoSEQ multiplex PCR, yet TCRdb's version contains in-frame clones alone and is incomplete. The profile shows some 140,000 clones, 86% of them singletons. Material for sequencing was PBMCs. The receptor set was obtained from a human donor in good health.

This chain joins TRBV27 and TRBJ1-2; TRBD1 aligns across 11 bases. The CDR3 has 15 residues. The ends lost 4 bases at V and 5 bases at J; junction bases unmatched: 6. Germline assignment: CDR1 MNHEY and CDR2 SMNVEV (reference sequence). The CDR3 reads CASSSWTGGEYGYTF. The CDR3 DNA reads TGTGCCAGCAGTTCCTGGACAGGGGGCGAATATGGCTACACCTTC.

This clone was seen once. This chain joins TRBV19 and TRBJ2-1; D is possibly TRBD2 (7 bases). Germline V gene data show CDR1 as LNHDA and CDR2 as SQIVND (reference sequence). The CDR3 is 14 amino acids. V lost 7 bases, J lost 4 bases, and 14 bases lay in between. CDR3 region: CASMGGTPYNEQFF. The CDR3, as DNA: TGTGCCAGTATGGGGGGGACACCTTACAATGAGCAGTTCTTC.

In DNA, the CDR3 is TGTGCCAGCAGCTCGAGTCCTCGAACTGAAGCTTTCTTT. Its protein product is CASSSSPRTEAFF. The chain links TRBV13 to TRBJ1-1, with D hard to call. The CDR3 length is 13 residues. The V gene lost 4 bases and the J gene lost 5 bases, with 11 bases spanning the gap. Germline CDR1 is PRHDT and CDR2 is FYEKMQ (reference sequence).

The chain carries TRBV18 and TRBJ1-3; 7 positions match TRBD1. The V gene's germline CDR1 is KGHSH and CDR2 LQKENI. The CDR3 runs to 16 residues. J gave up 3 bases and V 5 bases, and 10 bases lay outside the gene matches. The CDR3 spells CASSSSRDSHGNTIYF. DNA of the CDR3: TGTGCCAGCTCATCGTCCCGGGACAGTCATGGAAACACCATATATTTT.

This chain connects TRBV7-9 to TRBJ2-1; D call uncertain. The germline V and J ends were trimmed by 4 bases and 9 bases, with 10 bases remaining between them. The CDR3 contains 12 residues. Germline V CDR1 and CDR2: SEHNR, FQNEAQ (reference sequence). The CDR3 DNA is TGTGCCAGCAGCTCCCGAGGAAGTGAGCAGTTCTTC. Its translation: CASSSRGSEQFF.

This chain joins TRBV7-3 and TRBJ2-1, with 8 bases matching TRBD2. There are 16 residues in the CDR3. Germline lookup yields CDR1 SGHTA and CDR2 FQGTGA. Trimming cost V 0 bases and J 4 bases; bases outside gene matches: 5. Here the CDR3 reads CASSLTSGTGYNEQFF. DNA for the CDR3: TGTGCCAGCAGCTTAACTAGCGGGACTGGGTACAATGAGCAGTTCTTC.

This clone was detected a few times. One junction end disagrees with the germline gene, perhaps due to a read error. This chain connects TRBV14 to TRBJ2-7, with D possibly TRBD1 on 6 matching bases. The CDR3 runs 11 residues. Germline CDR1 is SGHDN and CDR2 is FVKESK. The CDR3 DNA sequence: TGTGCCAGCAGCCAAAGGGGGAGCGCTCATTTC. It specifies CASSQRGSAHF.

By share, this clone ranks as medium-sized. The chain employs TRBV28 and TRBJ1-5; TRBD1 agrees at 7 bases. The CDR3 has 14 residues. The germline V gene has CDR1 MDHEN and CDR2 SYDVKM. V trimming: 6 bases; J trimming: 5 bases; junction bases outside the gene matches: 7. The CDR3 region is CASSLPQGDQPQHF. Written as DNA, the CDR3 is TGTGCCAGCAGCCTGCCCCAGGGGGATCAGCCCCAGCATTTT.

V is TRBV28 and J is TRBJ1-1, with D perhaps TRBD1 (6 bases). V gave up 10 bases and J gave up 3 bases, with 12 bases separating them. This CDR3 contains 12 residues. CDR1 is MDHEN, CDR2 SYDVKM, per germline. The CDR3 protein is CATWGQYTEAFF. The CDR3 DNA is TGTGCCACTTGGGGGCAATACACTGAAGCTTTCTTT.

The CDR3 sequence is CASSVPGAYGYTF. In nucleotides, the CDR3 is TGTGCCAGCAGCGTTCCCGGAGCCTATGGCTACACCTTC. This chain links TRBV9 with TRBJ1-2; D ambiguous. Germline V CDR1 and CDR2: SGDLS, YYNGEE. The CDR3 length is 13 residues. The V end was cut by 2 bases, the J end by 4 bases, with 9 bases between.

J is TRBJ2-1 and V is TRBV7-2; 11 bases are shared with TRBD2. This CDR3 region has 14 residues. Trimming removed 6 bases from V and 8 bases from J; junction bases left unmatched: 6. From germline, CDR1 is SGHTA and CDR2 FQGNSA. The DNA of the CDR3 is TGTGCCAGCAGACTACTAGCGGGGGCGTATGAGCAGTTCTTC. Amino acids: CASRLLAGAYEQFF.

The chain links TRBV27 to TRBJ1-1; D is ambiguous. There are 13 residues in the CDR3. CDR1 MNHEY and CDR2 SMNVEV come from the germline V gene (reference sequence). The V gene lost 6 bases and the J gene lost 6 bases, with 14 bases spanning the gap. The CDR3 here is CASRPTGRAEAFF. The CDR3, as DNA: TGTGCCAGCAGGCCAACGGGTCGCGCTGAAGCTTTCTTT.

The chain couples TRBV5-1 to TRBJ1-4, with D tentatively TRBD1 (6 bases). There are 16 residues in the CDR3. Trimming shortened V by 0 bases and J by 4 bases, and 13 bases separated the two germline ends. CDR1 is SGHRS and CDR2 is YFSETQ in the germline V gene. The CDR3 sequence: CASSLVAGAYNEKLFF. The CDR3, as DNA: TGCGCCAGCAGCTTGGTAGCAGGGGCTTATAATGAAAAACTGTTTTTT.

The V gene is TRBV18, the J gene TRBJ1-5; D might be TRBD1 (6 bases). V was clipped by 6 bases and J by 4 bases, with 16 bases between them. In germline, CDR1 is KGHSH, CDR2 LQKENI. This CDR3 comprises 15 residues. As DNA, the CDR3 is TGTGCCAGCTCTCAAACCGGGACAAAGAATCAGCCCCAGCATTTT. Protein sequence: CASSQTGTKNQPQHF.

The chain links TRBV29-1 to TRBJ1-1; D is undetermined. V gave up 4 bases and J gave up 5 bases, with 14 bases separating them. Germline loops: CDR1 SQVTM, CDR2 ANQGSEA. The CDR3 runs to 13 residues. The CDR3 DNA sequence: TGCAGCGTTGTACCCCTCCGGGGAACTGAAGCTTTCTTT. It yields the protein CSVVPLRGTEAFF.

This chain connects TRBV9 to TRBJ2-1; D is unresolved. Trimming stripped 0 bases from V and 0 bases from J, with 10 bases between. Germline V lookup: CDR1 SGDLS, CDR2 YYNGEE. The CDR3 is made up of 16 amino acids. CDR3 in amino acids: CASSVVSVSSYNEQFF. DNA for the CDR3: TGTGCCAGCAGCGTAGTTTCGGTGAGCTCCTACAATGAGCAGTTCTTC.

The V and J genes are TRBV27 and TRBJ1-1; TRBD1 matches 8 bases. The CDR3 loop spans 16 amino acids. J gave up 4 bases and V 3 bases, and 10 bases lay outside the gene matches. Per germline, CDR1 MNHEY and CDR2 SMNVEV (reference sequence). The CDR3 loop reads CASSFLAGTGVTEAFF. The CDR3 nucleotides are TGTGCCAGCAGTTTCCTGGCCGGGACAGGAGTCACTGAAGCTTTCTTT.

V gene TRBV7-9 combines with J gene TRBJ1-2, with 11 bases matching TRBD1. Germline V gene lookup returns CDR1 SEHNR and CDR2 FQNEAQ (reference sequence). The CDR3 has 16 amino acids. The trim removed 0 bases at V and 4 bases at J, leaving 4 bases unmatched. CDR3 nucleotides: TGTGCCAGCAGCTTAGCGCCGGGGACAGGGGGCTATGGCTACACCTTC. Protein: CASSLAPGTGGYGYTF.

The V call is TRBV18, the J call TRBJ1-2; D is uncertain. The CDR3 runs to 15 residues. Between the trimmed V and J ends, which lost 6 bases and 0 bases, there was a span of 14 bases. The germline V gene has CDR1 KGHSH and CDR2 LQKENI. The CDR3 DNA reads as TGTGCCAGCTCCCCGGCGGGTCTTTCTAACTATGGCTACACCTTC. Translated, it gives CASSPAGLSNYGYTF.

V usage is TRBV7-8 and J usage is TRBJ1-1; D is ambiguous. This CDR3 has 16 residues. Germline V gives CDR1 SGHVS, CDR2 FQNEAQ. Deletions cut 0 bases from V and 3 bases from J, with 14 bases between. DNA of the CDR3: TGTGCCAGCAGCTTAGCCAGACTCCCGCGGGACACTGAAGCTTTCTTT. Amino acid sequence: CASSLARLPRDTEAFF.

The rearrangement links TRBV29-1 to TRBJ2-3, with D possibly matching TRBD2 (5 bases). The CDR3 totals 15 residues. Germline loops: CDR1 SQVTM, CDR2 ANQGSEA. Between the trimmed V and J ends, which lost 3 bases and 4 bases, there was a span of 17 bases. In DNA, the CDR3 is TGCAGCGTTGAGTACGCAACGGGAAGGTCAGATACGCAGTATTTT. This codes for CSVEYATGRSDTQYF.

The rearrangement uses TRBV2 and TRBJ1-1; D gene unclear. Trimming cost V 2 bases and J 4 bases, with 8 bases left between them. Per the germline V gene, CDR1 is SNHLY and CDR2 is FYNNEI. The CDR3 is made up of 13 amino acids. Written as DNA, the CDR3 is TGTGCCAGCAGTGAAAGCACCGGCACTGAAGCTTTCTTT. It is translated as CASSESTGTEAFF.

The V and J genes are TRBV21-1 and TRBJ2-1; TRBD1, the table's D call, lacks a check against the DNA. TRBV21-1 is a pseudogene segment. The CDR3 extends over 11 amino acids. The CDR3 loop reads CASIFNNEQFF. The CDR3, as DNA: TGTGCCAGCATTTTCAACAATGAGCAGTTCTTC.

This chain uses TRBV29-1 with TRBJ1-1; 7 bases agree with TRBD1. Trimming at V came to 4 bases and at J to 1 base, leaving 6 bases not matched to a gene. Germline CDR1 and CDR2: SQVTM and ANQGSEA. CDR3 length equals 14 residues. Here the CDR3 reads CSVGETGTNTEAFF. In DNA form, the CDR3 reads TGCAGCGTTGGAGAGACAGGGACGAACACTGAAGCTTTCTTT.

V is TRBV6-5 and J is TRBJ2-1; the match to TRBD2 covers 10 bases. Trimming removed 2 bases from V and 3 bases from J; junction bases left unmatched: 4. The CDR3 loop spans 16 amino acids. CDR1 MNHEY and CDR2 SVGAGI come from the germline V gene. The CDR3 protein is CASSYTSGALYNEQFF. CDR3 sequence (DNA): TGTGCCAGCAGTTACACTAGCGGGGCCCTCTACAATGAGCAGTTCTTC.

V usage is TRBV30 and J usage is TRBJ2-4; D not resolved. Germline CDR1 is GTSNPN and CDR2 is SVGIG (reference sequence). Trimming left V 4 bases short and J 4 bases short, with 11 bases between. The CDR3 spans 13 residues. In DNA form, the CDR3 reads TGTGCCTGGAATCCCGCGAAGAAAAACATTCAGTACTTC. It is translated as CAWNPAKKNIQYF. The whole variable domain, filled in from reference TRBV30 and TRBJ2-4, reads SQTIHQWPATLVQPVGSPLSLECTVEGTSNPNLYWYRQAAGRGLQLLFYSVGIGQISSEVPQNLSASRPQDRQFILSSKKLLLSDSGFYLCAWNPAKKNIQYFGAGTRLSVL.

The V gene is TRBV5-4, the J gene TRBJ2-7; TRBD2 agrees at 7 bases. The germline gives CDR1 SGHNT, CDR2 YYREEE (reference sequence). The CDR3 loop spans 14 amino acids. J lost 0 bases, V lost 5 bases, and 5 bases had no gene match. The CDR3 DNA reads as TGTGCCAGCAGTGCCGGGACTACCTCCTACGAGCAGTACTTC. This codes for CASSAGTTSYEQYF.